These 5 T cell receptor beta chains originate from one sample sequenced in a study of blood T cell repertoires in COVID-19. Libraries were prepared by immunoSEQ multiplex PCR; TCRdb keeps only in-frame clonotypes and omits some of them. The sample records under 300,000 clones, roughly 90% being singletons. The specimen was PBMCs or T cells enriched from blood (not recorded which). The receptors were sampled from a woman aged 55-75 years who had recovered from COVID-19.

CDR3 coding DNA: TGTGCCACGGGGACAGGGGGTTCTGGCTACACCTTC. The encoded protein is CATGTGGSGYTF. The chain couples TRBV5-6 to TRBJ1-2, with 11 bases fitting TRBD1. The CDR3 has 12 residues. Germline V gene sequence: CDR1 SGHDT, CDR2 YYEEEE. Trimming cost V 9 bases and J 7 bases; bases outside gene matches: 5.

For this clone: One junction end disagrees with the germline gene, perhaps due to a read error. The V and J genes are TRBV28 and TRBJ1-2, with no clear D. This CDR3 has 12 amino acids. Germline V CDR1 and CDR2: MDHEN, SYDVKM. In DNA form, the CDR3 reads TGTGCCAGCAGTTTAGGGATCGAGGGCGTCGCCTTC. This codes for CASSLGIEGVAF.

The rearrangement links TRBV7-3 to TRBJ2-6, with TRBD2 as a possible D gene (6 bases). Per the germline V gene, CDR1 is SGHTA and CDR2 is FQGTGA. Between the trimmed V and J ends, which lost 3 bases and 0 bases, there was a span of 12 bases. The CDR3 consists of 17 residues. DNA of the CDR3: TGTGCCAGCAGCTTGGCGGGGTACTCCTCTGGGGCCAACGTCCTGACTTTC. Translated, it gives CASSLAGYSSGANVLTF.

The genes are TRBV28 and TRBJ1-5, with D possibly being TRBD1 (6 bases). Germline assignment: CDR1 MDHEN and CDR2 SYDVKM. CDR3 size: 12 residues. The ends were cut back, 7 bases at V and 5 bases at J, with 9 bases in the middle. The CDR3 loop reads CASTRGYQPQHF. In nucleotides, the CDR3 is TGTGCCAGCACTAGGGGGTATCAGCCCCAGCATTTT.

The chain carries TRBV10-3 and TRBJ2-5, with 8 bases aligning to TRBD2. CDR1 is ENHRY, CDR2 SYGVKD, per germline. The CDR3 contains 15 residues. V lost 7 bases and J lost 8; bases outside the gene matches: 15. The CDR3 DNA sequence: TGTGCCATCAAAAACGGGAGGGGGGCCGGAAGTACCCAGTACTTC. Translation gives CAIKNGRGAGSTQYF.